This T cell receptor beta chain was captured by sequencing in a study of beta chain features in type 1 diabetes. As every portion of the isolated RNA was reverse transcribed, the sequencing read expressed TCRB transcripts. Clones were sequenced by immunoSEQ multiplex PCR, and TCRdb holds only the in-frame ones, with some missing. The profile shows around 340,000 clones, roughly a fifth of them singletons. CDR3 length: 16 residues. Germline-derived CDR1 and CDR2 are SGDLS and YYNGEE. Germline trimming cut 3 bases from V and 3 bases from J; bases unmatched to any gene: 11. The chain employs TRBV9 and TRBJ1-1, with 7 bases that match TRBD1. The receptor's source is a woman under 30 in good health. Sequencing was carried out using naive CD4+ T cells from blood. The CDR3 reads CASSARQGLRDTEAFF. CDR3 sequence (DNA): TGTGCCAGCAGCGCGAGACAGGGACTCAGGGACACTGAAGCTTTCTTT.